The entry below gives a single TCR beta chain sequence along with its context. These data are taken from a study of breast tumors, draining lymph nodes, adjacent tissues. Axillary draining lymph nodes of breast cancer patients supplied the node samples. TCRdb re-called the multiplex PCR reads through MiXCR, storing one row per CDR3 protein. The repertoire holds under 300,000 distinct CDR3 sequences, with roughly a third as singletons. CDR1 and CDR2 (germline): SQVTM, ANQGSEA. With V trimmed by 2 bases and J by 4 bases, 2 bases remained unmatched. The CDR3 consists of 13 residues. The sample consisted of axillary lymph node tissue. The chain joins TRBV29-1 to TRBJ2-5; 9 bases are a match to TRBD2. The receptor was isolated from a female donor with breast cancer. Some clones in this sample may be carry-over from other donors' samples. CDR3 nucleotide sequence: TGCAGCGTTGAATCTAGCGGGGCAGAGACCCAGTACTTC. This codes for CSVESSGAETQYF. Complete variable domain (other parts from reference TRBV29-1 and TRBJ2-5): SAVISQKPSRDICQRGTSLTIQCQVDSQVTMMFWYRQQPGQSLTLIATANQGSEATYESGFVIDKFPISRPNLTFSTLTVSNMSPEDSSIYLCSVESSGAETQYFGPGTRLLVL.